This TCR beta chain was identified in a study of response to subunit inactivated influenza vaccine. Germline V CDR1 and CDR2: GTSNPN, SVGIG (reference sequence). There are 13 residues in the CDR3. The ends lost 2 bases at V and 3 bases at J; junction bases unmatched: 2. TCRdb reprocessed the RT-PCR reads via MiXCR and lists one record per CDR3 protein. Of 650,000 to 800,000 distinct CDR3 sequences in the sample, roughly 20% are singletons; the top ten hold approximately 10%. A word on this clonotype: The antigen is not known.

Study-level points and caveats: There was a suggestion from the authors that each seasonal influenza vaccination recruits few new T cells.

The V call is TRBV30, the J call TRBJ2-3; the match to TRBD2 covers 7 bases. The clonotype originates from a man aged 50 to 59 who received an inactivated influenza vaccine. The material was PBMCs from blood, obtained about 5 days after vaccination. This chain's CDR3 is CAWSMRGTDTQYF. CDR3 bases: TGTGCCTGGAGTATGCGGGGGACAGATACGCAGTATTTT.